This T cell receptor (beta chain) was recovered during a study of CD4 T cells in relation to SARS-CoV-2 and coronaviruses. Study-wide findings and caveats: Monoreactive clones expanded significantly more to SARS-CoV-2 than crossreactive clones did. The cross-reactivity analysis covered only spike protein, not other viral proteins.

Repertoires were generated with immunoSEQ multiplex PCR, while TCRdb's copy carries only in-frame clones and drops some. The sample contains 68,000 or so clones, 85% to 95% of which appear only once. CD4+ T cells from unexposed donors were obtained before the COVID-19 pandemic (2011-2018). Naive and memory CD4+ T cells came from enriched cryopreserved PBMCs. Points on this clone: What it recognizes is unknown.

The CDR3 totals 15 residues. The V and J ends lost 6 bases and 4 bases, in that order; junction bases with no gene match: 8. CDR1 and CDR2 (germline): MDHEN, SYDVKM. The gene calls are TRBV28 and TRBJ2-7; 11 bases agree with TRBD1. Sequenced: naive CD4+ T cells from PBMCs. Subset noted: naive CD4+ T cells isolated by negative enrichment. The sequence was collected from a human donor in good health. CDR3 region: CASSWGGTGGYEQYF. The CDR3 DNA reads as TGTGCCAGCAGCTGGGGGGGGACAGGGGGTTACGAGCAGTACTTC.